The 13 T cell receptor beta chains presented below share a single source sample, sequenced in a study of post-analysis software for immune sequencing data. Their antigen targets remain unknown. TCR beta libraries were prepared from cDNA with unique molecular identifiers. Via MiXCR, TCRdb re-called the PCR reads, giving one row per CDR3 protein. The sample holds 820,000 or so distinct CDR3 sequences, approximately 50% seen once. General study points: With TRBV5-6, TRBV5-1 and TRBV20-1 included, about five TRBV segments were more frequent in patients than in controls.

Material for sequencing was blood. These receptors came from a girl between 10 and 17 years old with multiple sclerosis.

On this clonotype itself: An end of the junction does not agree with germline; a read error may underlie this. The genes are TRBV11-2 and TRBJ2-1; 8 nucleotides match TRBD2. The germline CDR1 and CDR2 sequences are SGHAT and FQNNGV. This CDR3 comprises 15 residues. The CDR3 reads CVSSRGTSSYNEQFF. As DNA, the CDR3 is TGTGTCAGCAGCCGAGGGACTAGCTCCTACAATGAGCAGTTCTTC.

The gene calls are TRBV9 and TRBJ2-1; D perhaps matches TRBD2 (5 bases). V lost 4 bases and J 5 bases, leaving 16 bases between the germline ends. The CDR3 loop spans 15 amino acids. Germline values: CDR1 SGDLS, CDR2 YYNGEE. The CDR3 region is CASSPTTTLDNEQFF. Here the CDR3 DNA reads TGTGCCAGCAGCCCCACGACTACTCTGGACAATGAGCAGTTCTTC.

This clonotype was counted only a few times. The gene calls are TRBV9 and TRBJ2-7; 8 nucleotides match TRBD2. CDR3 size: 15 residues. Losses at the gene ends were 3 bases for V and 2 bases for J; bases not matched to a gene: 7. Germline CDR1 is SGDLS and CDR2 is YYNGEE. CDR3 protein: CASSAGGVITYEQYF. The CDR3 DNA is TGTGCCAGCAGCGCGGGGGGGGTGATTACCTACGAGCAGTACTTC.

This clonotype was counted between two and nine times. This chain uses TRBV15 with TRBJ2-1; D gene unclear. Trimming left V 9 bases short and J 0 bases short, with 12 bases between. The CDR3 consists of 14 residues. Looked up from germline, CDR1 is LNHNV and CDR2 is YYDKDF (reference sequence). The CDR3 nucleotides are TGTGCCACAAGACGACAAAGCTCCTACAATGAGCAGTTCTTC. It specifies CATRRQSSYNEQFF.

The chain combines TRBV10-3 with TRBJ2-3; weak D call: TRBD1 (5 bases). V was shortened by 1 base and J by 0 bases, with 11 bases between the two germline ends. Germline CDR1 is ENHRY and CDR2 is SYGVKD. This CDR3 is built from 16 residues. The CDR3 DNA is TGTGCCATCAGTGAGTTTAAGGGGCTCAGCACAGATACGCAGTATTTT. It yields the protein CAISEFKGLSTDTQYF.

V is TRBV20-1 and J is TRBJ1-1; D is ambiguous. V was trimmed by 3 bases and J by 1 base, leaving 6 bases between them. Germline V gene data show CDR1 as DFQATT and CDR2 as SNEGSKA (reference sequence). The CDR3 extends over 12 amino acids. CDR3 residues: CSASPGNTEAFF. CDR3 nucleotide sequence: TGCAGTGCTAGCCCAGGGAACACTGAAGCTTTCTTT.

This rearrangement joins TRBV20-1 to TRBJ2-4; TRBD2 is a possible D gene (6 bases). The end of the DNA fits TRBJ2-7 better, so the J call may be wrong. CDR3 length: 12 residues. Germline V gene lookup returns CDR1 DFQATT and CDR2 SNEGSKA (reference sequence). The CDR3 coding sequence is TGCAGTGCTAGCGGGAGCGGGTACGAGCAGTACTTC. Residues: CSASGSGYEQYF.

The CDR3 loop reads CATSDGVETQYF. The DNA for the CDR3 is TGTGCCACCAGTGATGGAGTGGAGACCCAGTACTTC. The genes are TRBV24-1 and TRBJ2-5; D is unresolved. With 3 bases removed from V and 5 bases from J, the gap between germline ends came to 6 bases. The length of the CDR3 is 12 residues. CDR1 and CDR2 (germline): KGHDR, SFDVKD.

This clonotype was detected a few times. This chain uses TRBV6-4 with TRBJ2-7; 13 nucleotides agree with TRBD2. The CDR3 extends over 15 amino acids. The V gene's germline CDR1 is MRHNA and CDR2 SNTAGT. V gave up 3 bases and J gave up 2 bases; unmatched junction bases: 1. CDR3 sequence: CASSELAGGPYEQYF. The CDR3 DNA reads as TGTGCCAGCAGTGAACTAGCGGGAGGGCCCTACGAGCAGTACTTC.

The chain has TRBV27 and TRBJ2-7; 7 bases line up with TRBD2. CDR1 is MNHEY and CDR2 is SMNVEV in the germline V gene (reference sequence). This CDR3 has 14 amino acids. With 6 bases clipped from V and 3 bases from J, the junction kept 8 bases outside the gene matches. The DNA for the CDR3 is TGTGCCAGCAGCGCCGGGACTACTTACTACGAGCAGTACTTC. It is translated as CASSAGTTYYEQYF.

The J gene is TRBJ1-5, the V gene TRBV27; 8 nucleotides match TRBD1. CDR3 size: 16 residues. Germline V gene data show CDR1 as MNHEY and CDR2 as SMNVEV (reference sequence). Trimming cost V 6 bases and J 5 bases; bases outside gene matches: 12. The CDR3 is CASRSRGRQGYQPQHF. CDR3 bases: TGTGCCAGCAGATCGAGGGGCCGACAGGGGTATCAGCCCCAGCATTTT.

This chain links TRBV6-6 with TRBJ2-3, with 11 bases that match TRBD2. CDR3 length: 14 amino acids. V was clipped by 9 bases and J by 3 bases; unmatched bases: 5. Germline V gene lookup returns CDR1 MNHNY and CDR2 SVGAGI (reference sequence). CDR3 loop: CASAPSGGTDTQYF. The CDR3 DNA reads as TGTGCCAGTGCCCCTAGCGGGGGGACAGATACGCAGTATTTT.

This chain links TRBV9 with TRBJ2-6; no reliable D call. Trimming pared 4 bases from V and 0 bases from J, leaving 14 bases between. Germline V gives CDR1 SGDLS, CDR2 YYNGEE. The CDR3 spans 17 residues. This chain's CDR3 is CASSSSYNFSGANVLTF. CDR3 DNA sequence: TGTGCCAGCAGCTCTAGTTACAACTTCTCTGGGGCCAACGTCCTGACTTTC.